This T cell receptor (beta chain) was identified in a study of blood T cell repertoires in COVID-19. Study summary: Acute and convalescent COVID-19 specimens originated in the United States, Italy and Spain. PBMCs, B-cell-depleted T cells, or T cells provided the cDNA or gDNA that made up the material.

The V and J ends lost 8 bases and 3 bases respectively, with 5 bases between them. The germline CDR1 and CDR2 sequences are MDHEN and SYDVKM. The CDR3 has 10 residues. Methods used by the authors: The assay estimated nucleated cells by amplifying reference gene primers. The data were produced by immunoSEQ multiplex PCR, yet TCRdb's version contains in-frame clones alone and is incomplete. That table gives V, J and clone size, and the DNA gave D and trimming. The sample lists 34,000 or so clones, roughly nine tenths occurring once. The chain combines TRBV28 with TRBJ2-7; D is uncertain. This TCR derives from a man between 50 and 59 years old with active or convalescent COVID-19. Sequenced input: peripheral blood. As DNA, the CDR3 is TGTGCCAGCGGCCACTACGAGCAGTACTTC. Translation: CASGHYEQYF.